This T cell receptor (beta chain) was captured in a study of T-cell reconstitution after alpha-beta-depleted transplantation in children. General study points: Several hundred graft clones that had expanded were reportedly the source of alpha-beta T cells about two months after transplant. Counts and diversity of T cells one year after transplant came mostly from newly produced T cells. Surviving recipient cells, namely T cells and thymic progenitors, were the source of high day-60 TCRbeta diversity in some patients.

In this sample, this clonotype turned up many times. Its antigen is currently unknown. Trimming removed 1 base from V and 6 bases from J; junction bases left unmatched: 9. The CDR3 is 15 amino acids. Per germline, CDR1 DFQATT and CDR2 SNEGSKA (reference sequence). Unique molecular identifiers tagged the TCRbeta library. TCRdb itself ran the PCR reads through MiXCR, one entry per CDR3 protein. The sample lists approximately 250,000 distinct CDR3 sequences; about 26% were seen once. This clonotype was sampled from a girl aged 2-15 years with Fanconi anemia, due to receive a stem cell transplant. The chain carries TRBV20-1 and TRBJ1-5; TRBD1 aligns across 7 bases. Sequenced material: PBMCs, taken before TCRalphabeta/CD19-depleted stem cell transplant. The CDR3 is CSARAPTGKSQPQHF. The CDR3 nucleotides are TGCAGTGCTAGAGCACCGACAGGGAAGAGTCAGCCCCAGCATTTT.